Listed here are 15 T cell receptor beta chains from one sample, sequenced in a study of identical twins. TCRdb recomputed calls from the 5' RACE reads with MiXCR, one row per CDR3 protein. The sample yields fewer than 650,000 distinct CDR3 sequences, 7.1% seen once. These records were also assigned to another study, of yellow fever vaccine responses in identical twins.

The sequencing input was PBMCs. These receptors were collected from a young woman in good health.

The sample holds many counts of this clonotype. J is TRBJ1-1 and V is TRBV12-3 or TRBV12-4, with TRBD1 as a possible D gene (5 bases). Trimming took off 4 bases at V and 5 bases at J, with 11 bases between the two ends. This CDR3 has 13 amino acids. CDR3 DNA: TGTGCCAGCAGTTCAAAGGGGAGGACTGAAGCTTTCTTT. Translated, it gives CASSSKGRTEAFF.

This clonotype was found many times. V and J are TRBV5-1 and TRBJ2-3; 9 bases map to TRBD2. The CDR3 sequence is 17 residues long. Trimming removed 0 bases from V and 3 bases from J; junction bases left unmatched: 8. Germline assignment: CDR1 SGHRS and CDR2 YFSETQ. The CDR3 DNA is TGCGCCAGCAGCTTGGCCTCCGCGGGGGGGCGGACAGATACGCAGTATTTT. Translated: CASSLASAGGRTDTQYF.

This clonotype was counted at least ten times. CDR3 region: CSVREGGNTEAFF. Written as DNA, the CDR3 is TGCAGTGTAAGAGAGGGCGGGAACACTGAAGCTTTCTTT. The genes are TRBV20-1 and TRBJ1-1; D call uncertain. The CDR3 sequence is 13 residues long. V was trimmed by 7 bases and J by 1 base, leaving 13 bases between them. Per germline, CDR1 DFQATT and CDR2 SNEGSKA (reference sequence).

This clonotype has a count of ten or more. V and J are TRBV29-1 and TRBJ2-1, with D perhaps TRBD2 (6 bases). The germline V and J ends were trimmed by 1 base and 4 bases, with 17 bases remaining between them. Germline V lookup: CDR1 SQVTM, CDR2 ANQGSEA. The CDR3 loop spans 16 amino acids. The CDR3 region is CSVEGWRALPYNEQFF. In DNA form, the CDR3 reads TGCAGCGTTGAAGGTTGGAGGGCCCTACCATACAATGAGCAGTTCTTC.

Ten or more counts support this clonotype. This rearrangement joins TRBV5-1 to TRBJ1-1, with 8 bases that match TRBD1. The CDR3 has 14 residues. Germline CDR1 reads SGHRS; CDR2 reads YFSETQ. With V trimmed by 4 bases and J by 1 base, 3 bases remained unmatched. CDR3 amino acids: CASSTGQENTEAFF. The CDR3 nucleotides are TGCGCCAGCAGCACGGGACAGGAGAACACTGAAGCTTTCTTT.

This clonotype was seen more than once but under ten times. This chain links TRBV5-1 with TRBJ1-1; D is ambiguous. Trimming took off 0 bases at V and 1 base at J, with 10 bases between the two ends. This CDR3 contains 15 residues. The germline gives CDR1 SGHRS, CDR2 YFSETQ. The CDR3 bases are TGCGCCAGCAGCTTGGTGGTTCGGGAGAACACTGAAGCTTTCTTT. Amino acid sequence: CASSLVVRENTEAFF.

The V and J genes are TRBV3-1 and TRBJ2-3; TRBD2 aligns across 10 bases. Germline V CDR1 and CDR2: LGHDT, YNNKEL (reference sequence). This CDR3 has 16 amino acids. Trimming cost V 3 bases and J 2 bases; bases outside gene matches: 5. DNA for the CDR3: TGTGCCAGCAGCCACCGGACTAGCGGATACACAGATACGCAGTATTTT. It encodes CASSHRTSGYTDTQYF.

This clonotype came up many times. The J gene is TRBJ2-1, the V gene TRBV5-1; tentative D call: TRBD2 (5 bases). CDR1 is SGHRS, CDR2 YFSETQ, per germline. CDR3 length equals 18 residues. Trimming removed 1 base at V and 5 bases at J, with 22 bases between. The chain's CDR3 is CASSLLPPDISRDNEQFF. The CDR3, as DNA: TGCGCCAGCAGCTTGCTACCCCCCGATATTTCGCGGGACAATGAGCAGTTCTTC.

This clonotype came up many times. The chain uses TRBV3-1 and TRBJ2-1; 7 bases line up with TRBD2. The CDR3 totals 14 residues. CDR1 is LGHDT, CDR2 YNNKEL, per germline (reference sequence). Trimming removed 4 bases from V and 8 bases from J; junction bases left unmatched: 8. CDR3 nucleotides: TGTGCCAGCAGCCCAGGACTAGTTGTTTATGAGCAGTTCTTC. Encoded protein: CASSPGLVVYEQFF.

J is TRBJ2-3 and V is TRBV5-1; 10 nucleotides align to TRBD1. CDR1 and CDR2 from the germline V gene are SGHRS and YFSETQ. The V segment lost 2 bases and the J segment 5 bases; nucleotides outside the gene matches: 5. The CDR3 is made up of 15 amino acids. CDR3 nucleotides: TGCGCCAGCAGCTTTGGGACAGGGGTCGTAGATACGCAGTATTTT. This gives the protein CASSFGTGVVDTQYF. Drawing the rest from reference TRBV5-1 and TRBJ2-3, the complete variable domain is KAGVTQTPRYLIKTRGQQVTLSCSPISGHRSVSWYQQTPGQGLQFLFEYFSETQRNKGNFPGRFSGRQFSNSRSEMNVSTLELGDSALYLCASSFGTGVVDTQYFGPGTRLTVL.

At least ten counts were recorded for this clonotype. The V gene is TRBV15, the J gene TRBJ1-5; a weak D match, TRBD1 (5 bases). The CDR3 consists of 15 residues. CDR1 and CDR2 (germline): LNHNV, YYDKDF (reference sequence). V was shortened by 6 bases and J by 0 bases, with 12 bases between the two germline ends. CDR3 bases: TGTGCCACCAGTTCGGGACTTCATAGCAATCAGCCCCAGCATTTT. Translating it yields CATSSGLHSNQPQHF.

This chain uses TRBV4-1 with TRBJ2-5; 7 positions agree with TRBD1. V lost 3 bases, J lost 7 bases, and 8 bases stayed unmatched. Germline values: CDR1 MGHRA, CDR2 YSYEKL. The CDR3 length is 14 residues. This CDR3 reads CASSQTRGQVTQYF. DNA for the CDR3: TGCGCCAGCAGCCAGACAAGGGGGCAGGTGACCCAGTACTTC.

This clonotype was seen at least ten times. The chain is built from TRBV20-1 and TRBJ2-7, with TRBD1 identical over 10 bases. With V trimmed by 6 bases and J by 2 bases, 7 bases remained unmatched. Germline assignment: CDR1 DFQATT and CDR2 SNEGSKA (reference sequence). The CDR3 spans 14 residues. The CDR3 spells CSARTGGQPYEQYV. For the CDR3, the DNA is TGCAGTGCCCGGACAGGGGGGCAACCCTACGAGCAGTACGTC.

This clonotype was counted many times. The gene calls are TRBV28 and TRBJ1-2; no clear D. Germline V gene lookup returns CDR1 MDHEN and CDR2 SYDVKM. The V end lost 8 bases, the J end lost 4 bases, and 17 bases lay between the germline ends. The CDR3 covers 14 residues. CDR3 coding DNA: TGTGCCAGCTCCCTTTCGAGAGGAAGCTATGGCTACACCTTC. Translation gives CASSLSRGSYGYTF.

The rearrangement links TRBV4-1 to TRBJ2-1; 9 positions agree with TRBD2. This CDR3 has 16 residues. CDR1 and CDR2 (germline): MGHRA, YSYEKL. V lost 0 bases to trimming and J lost 5 bases; unmatched junction nucleotides: 5. As DNA, the CDR3 is TGCGCCAGCAGCCAAGATTGGGCTAGCGGGAACAATGAGCAGTTCTTC. Protein product: CASSQDWASGNNEQFF.